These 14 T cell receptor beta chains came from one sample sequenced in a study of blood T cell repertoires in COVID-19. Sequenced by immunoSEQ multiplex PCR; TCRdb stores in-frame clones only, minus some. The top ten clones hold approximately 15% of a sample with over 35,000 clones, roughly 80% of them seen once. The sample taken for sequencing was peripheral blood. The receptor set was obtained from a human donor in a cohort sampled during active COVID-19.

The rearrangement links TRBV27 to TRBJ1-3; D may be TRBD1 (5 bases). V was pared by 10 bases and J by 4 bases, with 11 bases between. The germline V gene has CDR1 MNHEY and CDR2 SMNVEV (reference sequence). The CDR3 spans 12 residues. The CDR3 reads CATGHPGNTIYF. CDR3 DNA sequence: TGTGCCACCGGACACCCAGGAAACACCATATATTTT.

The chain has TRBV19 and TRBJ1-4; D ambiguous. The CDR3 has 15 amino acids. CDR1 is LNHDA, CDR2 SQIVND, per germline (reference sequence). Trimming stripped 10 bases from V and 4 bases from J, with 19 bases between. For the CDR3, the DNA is TGTGCCACCAGTATGGGAGGGAGGCTTAATGAAAAACTGTTTTTT. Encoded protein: CATSMGGRLNEKLFF.

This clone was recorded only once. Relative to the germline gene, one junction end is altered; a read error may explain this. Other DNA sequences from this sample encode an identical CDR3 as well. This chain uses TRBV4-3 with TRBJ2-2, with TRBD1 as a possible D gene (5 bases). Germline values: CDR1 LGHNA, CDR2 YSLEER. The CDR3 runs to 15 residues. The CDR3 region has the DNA TGCGCCAGCAGCCTAGGACATCCGAACACTGGGGAGCTGTTTTTT. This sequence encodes CASSLGHPNTGELFF.

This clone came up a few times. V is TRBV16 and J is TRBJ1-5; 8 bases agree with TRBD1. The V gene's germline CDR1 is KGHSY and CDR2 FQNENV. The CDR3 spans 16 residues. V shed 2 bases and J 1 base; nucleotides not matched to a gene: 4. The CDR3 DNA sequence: TGTGCCAGCAGCCAACTAGACAGGGGAAGCAATCAGCCCCAGCATTTT. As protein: CASSQLDRGSNQPQHF.

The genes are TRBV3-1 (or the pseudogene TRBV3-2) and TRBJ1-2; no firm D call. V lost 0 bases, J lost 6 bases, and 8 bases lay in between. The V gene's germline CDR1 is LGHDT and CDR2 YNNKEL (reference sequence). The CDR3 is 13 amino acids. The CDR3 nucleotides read TGTGCCAGCAGCCAAGAGCTCGGGAATGGCTACACCTTC. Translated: CASSQELGNGYTF.

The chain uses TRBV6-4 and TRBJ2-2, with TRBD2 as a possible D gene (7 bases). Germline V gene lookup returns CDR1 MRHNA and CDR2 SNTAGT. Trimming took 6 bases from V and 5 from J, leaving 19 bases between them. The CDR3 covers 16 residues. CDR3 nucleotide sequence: TGTGCCAGCAGCCCGGAGGGGGGGCCGGGGACCGGGGAGCTGTTTTTT. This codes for CASSPEGGPGTGELFF.

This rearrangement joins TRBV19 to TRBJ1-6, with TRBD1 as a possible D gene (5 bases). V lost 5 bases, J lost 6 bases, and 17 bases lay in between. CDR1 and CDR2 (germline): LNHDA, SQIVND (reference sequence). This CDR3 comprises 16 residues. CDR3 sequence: CASSPREPGGNSPLHF. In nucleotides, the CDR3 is TGTGCCAGTAGTCCCCGAGAACCCGGGGGTAATTCACCCCTCCACTTT.

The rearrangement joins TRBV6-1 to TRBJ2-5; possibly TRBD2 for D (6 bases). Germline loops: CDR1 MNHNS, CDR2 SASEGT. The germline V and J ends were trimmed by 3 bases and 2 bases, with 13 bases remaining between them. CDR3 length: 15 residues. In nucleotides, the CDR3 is TGTGCCAGCAGTGACACAGCGGGCCCACAAGAGACCCAGTACTTC. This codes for CASSDTAGPQETQYF.

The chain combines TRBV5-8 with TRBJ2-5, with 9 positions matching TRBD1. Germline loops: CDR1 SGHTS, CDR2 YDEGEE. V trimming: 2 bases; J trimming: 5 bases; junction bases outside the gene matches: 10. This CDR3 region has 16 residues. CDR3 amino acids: CASSLTGTGYSETQYF. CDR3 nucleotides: TGTGCCAGCAGCTTAACCGGGACAGGGTATTCGGAGACCCAGTACTTC.

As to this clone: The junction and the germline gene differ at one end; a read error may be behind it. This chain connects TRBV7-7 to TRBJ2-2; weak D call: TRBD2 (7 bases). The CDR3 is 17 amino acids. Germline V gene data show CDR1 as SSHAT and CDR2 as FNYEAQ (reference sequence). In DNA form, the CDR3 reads TGTGCTAGCAGCCCTATCGGGGGCGGGGGAGGCCGCCGGGAGCTGTTTTTT. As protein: CASSPIGGGGGRRELFF.

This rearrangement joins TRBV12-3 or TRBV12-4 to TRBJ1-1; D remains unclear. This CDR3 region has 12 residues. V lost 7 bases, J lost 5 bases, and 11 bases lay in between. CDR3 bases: TGTGCCAGCAAAATGACTCCGACTGAAGCTTTCTTT. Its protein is CASKMTPTEAFF.

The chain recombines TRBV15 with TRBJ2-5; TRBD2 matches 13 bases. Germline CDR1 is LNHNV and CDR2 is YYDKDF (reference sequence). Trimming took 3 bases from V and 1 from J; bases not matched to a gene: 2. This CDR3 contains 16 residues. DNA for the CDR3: TGTGCCACCAGCAGCGGACTAGCGGGGGTCCAAGAGACCCAGTACTTC. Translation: CATSSGLAGVQETQYF. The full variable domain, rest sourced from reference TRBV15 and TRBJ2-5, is DAMVIQNPRYQVTQFGKPVTLSCSQTLNHNVMYWYQQKSSQAPKLLFHYYDKDFNNEADTPDNFQSRRPNTSFCFLDIRSPGLGDTAMYLCATSSGLAGVQETQYFGPGTRLLVL.

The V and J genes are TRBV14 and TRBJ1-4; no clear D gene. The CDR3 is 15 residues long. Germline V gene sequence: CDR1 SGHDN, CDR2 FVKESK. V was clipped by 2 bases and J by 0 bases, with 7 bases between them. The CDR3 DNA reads TGTGCCAGCAGCCAAATAGCCACAACTAATGAAAAACTGTTTTTT. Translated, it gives CASSQIATTNEKLFF.

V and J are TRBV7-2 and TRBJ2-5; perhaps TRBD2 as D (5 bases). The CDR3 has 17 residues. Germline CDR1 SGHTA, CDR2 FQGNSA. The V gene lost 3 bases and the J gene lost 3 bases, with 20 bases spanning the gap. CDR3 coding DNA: TGTGCCAGCAGCTTTAGTAGACGGGGATGGGCTAAAGAGACCCAGTACTTC. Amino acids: CASSFSRRGWAKETQYF. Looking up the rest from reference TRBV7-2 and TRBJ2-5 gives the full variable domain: GAGVSQSPSNKVTEKGKDVELRCDPISGHTALYWYRQSLGQGLEFLIYFQGNSAPDKSGLPSDRFSAERTGGSVSTLTIQRTQQEDSAVYLCASSFSRRGWAKETQYFGPGTRLLVL.